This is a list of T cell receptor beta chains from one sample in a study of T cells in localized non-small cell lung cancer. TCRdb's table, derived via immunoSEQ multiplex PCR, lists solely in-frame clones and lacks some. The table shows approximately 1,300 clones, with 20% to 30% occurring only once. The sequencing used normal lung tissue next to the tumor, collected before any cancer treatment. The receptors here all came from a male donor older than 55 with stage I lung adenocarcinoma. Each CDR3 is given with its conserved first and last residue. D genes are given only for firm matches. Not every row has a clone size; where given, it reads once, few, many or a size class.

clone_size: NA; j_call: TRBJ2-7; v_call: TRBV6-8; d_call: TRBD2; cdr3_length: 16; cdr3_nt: TGTGCCATCGGATCCGGGACTAGCGGGAGATTTTACGAGCAGTACTTC; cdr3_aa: CAIGSGTSGRFYEQYF
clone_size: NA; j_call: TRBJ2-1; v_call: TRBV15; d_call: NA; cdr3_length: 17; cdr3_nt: TGTGCCACCAGCAGAGATATTACGAGGGGTTCCTACAATGAGCAGTTCTTC; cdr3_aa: CATSRDITRGSYNEQFF
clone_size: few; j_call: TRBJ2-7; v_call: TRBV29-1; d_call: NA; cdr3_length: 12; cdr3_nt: TGCAGCGTTGGAGGGGGGGCCTACGAGCAGTACTTC; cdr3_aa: CSVGGGAYEQYF
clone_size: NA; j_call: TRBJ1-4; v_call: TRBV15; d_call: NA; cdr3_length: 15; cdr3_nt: TGTGCCACCAGCAGACCTCATGACAGGACTGGAAAACTGTTTTTT; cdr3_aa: CATSRPHDRTGKLFF
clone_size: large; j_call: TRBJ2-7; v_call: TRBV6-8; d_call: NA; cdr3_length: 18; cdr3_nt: TGTGCCAGCAGTTACCCATCACGTAGCGGACTAAGCTCCTACGAGCAGTACTTC; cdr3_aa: CASSYPSRSGLSSYEQYF
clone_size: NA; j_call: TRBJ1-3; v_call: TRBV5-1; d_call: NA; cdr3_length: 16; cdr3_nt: TGCGCCAGCAGCTTGGACGGGCCGGGTAGGGGAAACACCATATATTTT; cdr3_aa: CASSLDGPGRGNTIYF
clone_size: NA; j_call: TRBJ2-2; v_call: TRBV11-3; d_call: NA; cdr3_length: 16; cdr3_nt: TGTGCCAGCAGTAATCGGGGGACCAGCGCCGCCGGGGAGCTGTTTTTT; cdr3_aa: CASSNRGTSAAGELFF
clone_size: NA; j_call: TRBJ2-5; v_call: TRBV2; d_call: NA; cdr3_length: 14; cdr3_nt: TGTGCCAGCAGTGACGGCAGGGCTTTGGAGACCCAGTACTTC; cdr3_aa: CASSDGRALETQYF
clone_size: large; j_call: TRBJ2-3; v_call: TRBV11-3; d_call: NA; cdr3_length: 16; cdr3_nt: TGTGCCAGCAGCTTGGGGGCTTTCGGAACCATGGATACGCAGTATTTT; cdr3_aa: CASSLGAFGTMDTQYF
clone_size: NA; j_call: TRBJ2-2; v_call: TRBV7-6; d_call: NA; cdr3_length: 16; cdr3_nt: TGTGCCAGCAGCTCTGGAATTAGCGAGAACACCGGGGAGCTGTTTTTT; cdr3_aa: CASSSGISENTGELFF
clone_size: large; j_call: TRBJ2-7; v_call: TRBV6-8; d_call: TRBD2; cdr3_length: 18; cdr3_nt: TGTGCCAGCAGTTACCCGAGCGCAGCGGGGCCCAGCTCCTACGAGCAGTACTTC; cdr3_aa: CASSYPSAAGPSSYEQYF
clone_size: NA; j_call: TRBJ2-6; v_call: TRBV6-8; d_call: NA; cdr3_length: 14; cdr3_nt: TGTGCCAGCAAAAGGGTAGCTGGGGCCAACGTCCTGACTTTC; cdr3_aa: CASKRVAGANVLTF
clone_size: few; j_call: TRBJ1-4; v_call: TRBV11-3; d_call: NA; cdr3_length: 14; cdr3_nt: TGTGCCAGCAGCTTGGCAGGGACGAGTGAAAAACTGTTTTTT; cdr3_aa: CASSLAGTSEKLFF
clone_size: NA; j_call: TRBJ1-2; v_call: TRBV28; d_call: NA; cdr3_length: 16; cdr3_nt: TGTGCCAGCAGCACACAGGGCAGCCCGTCGGGCTATGGCTACACCTTC; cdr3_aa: CASSTQGSPSGYGYTF
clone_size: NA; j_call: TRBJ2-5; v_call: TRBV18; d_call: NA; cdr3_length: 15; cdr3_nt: TGTGCCAGCTCACCCGCAGGGATTCTCCAAGAGACCCAGTACTTC; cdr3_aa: CASSPAGILQETQYF
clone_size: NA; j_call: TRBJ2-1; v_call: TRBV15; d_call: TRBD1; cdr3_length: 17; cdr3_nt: TGTGCCACCAGCAAGCCCTGGAGGACAGGGGGCAAGTGGGGGCAGTTCTTC; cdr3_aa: CATSKPWRTGGKWGQFF
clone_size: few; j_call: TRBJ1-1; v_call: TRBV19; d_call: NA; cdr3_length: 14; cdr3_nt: TGTGCCAGTAGTATAGTAGCCAGGGGAACTGAAGCTTTCTTT; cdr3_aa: CASSIVARGTEAFF